Reported below is one T cell receptor beta chain. The data stem from a study of T cell responses to AZD1222 COVID-19 vaccine. Trimming removed 6 bases at V and 0 bases at J, with 8 bases between. The CDR3 runs to 13 residues. CDR1 and CDR2 from the germline V gene are WNHNN and SYGVQD (reference sequence). Here immunoSEQ multiplex PCR was the method, and the copy in TCRdb shows in-frame clones only, minus some. The data hold around 120,000 clones, with approximately 90% observed a single time. The starting material was peripheral blood, obtained on day 0 of AZD1222 vaccination. The rearrangement uses TRBV10-1 and TRBJ1-1; no firm D call. This TCR derives from an adult in good health. The CDR3 loop reads CASRRGMNTEAFF. The CDR3 bases are TGCGCCAGCAGGAGAGGGATGAACACTGAAGCTTTCTTT.